This TCR beta chain was sequenced in a study of T cell changes during pregnancy in multiple sclerosis. Using immunoSEQ multiplex PCR, the repertoire was profiled, and TCRdb retains in-frame clones only, with some absent. The sample yields over 70,000 clones, about 93% seen once. Trimming shortened V by 2 bases and J by 0 bases, and 5 bases separated the two germline ends. Germline V gene data show CDR1 as LNHDA and CDR2 as SQIVND (reference sequence). This CDR3 has 14 amino acids. The sequencing here drew on peripheral blood, taken in the first trimester of pregnancy. This sequence originates from a female donor with multiple sclerosis, enrolled in a pregnancy study. The chain recombines TRBV19 with TRBJ1-5; no clear D. The CDR3 protein is CASSILLSNQPQHF. The CDR3 DNA is TGTGCCAGTAGTATACTCCTTAGCAATCAGCCCCAGCATTTT.